The TCR beta chain described here comes from a study of blood T cells in healthy people across ages. Points from the study as a whole: Diversity estimates from one million T cells were considered underestimates. It was not known whether donors were CMV positive (a possible confounder of expanded clonotype changes).

With a J-beta primer mix and a sample-barcoded 5' primer, a second PCR ran about 6 to 11 cycles. The authors tagged each cDNA molecule using a template-switch adaptor with 12 random nucleotides. TCRdb redid the calling of the 5' RACE reads with MiXCR, one entry per CDR3 protein. The table has about 1.6 million distinct CDR3 sequences, around 36% seen once. On this clonotype: Its target is not known.

This sequence originates from a woman under 40 in good health. The specimen sequenced was blood.

CDR3 in DNA: TGCGCCAGCAGCCCGGGCGGGGGAGTGGAGACCCAGTACTTC. Translated, it gives CASSPGGGVETQYF. The rearrangement uses TRBV5-1 and TRBJ2-5, with 7 nucleotides matching TRBD2. Losses at the gene ends were 4 bases for V and 5 bases for J; bases not matched to a gene: 8. Per the germline V gene, CDR1 is SGHRS and CDR2 is YFSETQ. The CDR3 has 14 residues.